Listed below are T cell receptor beta chains from one sample, sequenced in a study of radiation and T cells in renal cell carcinoma. Assay: immunoSEQ multiplex PCR; the TCRdb copy retains only in-frame clones and omits some. Of 15,000 or so clones listed, approximately 58% are singletons. Sequencing used tumor tissue, obtained from a patient whose treatment was nephrectomy without radiotherapy. The receptors were sampled from a man aged 40-49 years with renal cell carcinoma. CDR3s include the opening cysteine and the closing phenylalanine or tryptophan. D genes are given only for firm matches. Rows may omit the clone size; those that give it use once, few, many or a size class.

D | J | size | V | DNA | CDR3
- | TRBJ1-2 | - | TRBV5-1 | TGCGCCAGCAGCGGTCAAGGGGGACGGCGAAACGGCTACACCTTC | CASSGQGGRRNGYTF
TRBD2 | TRBJ2-1 | many | TRBV29-1 | TGCAGCGTACTAGCGGGGGACGACGGTGAGCAGTTCTTC | CSVLAGDDGEQFF
- | TRBJ1-6 | few | TRBV28 | TGTGCCAGCAGACCTCCGGGGGTTGGCTCACCCCTCCACTTT | CASRPPGVGSPLHF
- | TRBJ1-5 | - | TRBV18 | TGTGCCAGCTCACCGGGACGCGCGAATCAGCCCCAGCATTTT | CASSPGRANQPQHF
TRBD1 | TRBJ2-2 | - | TRBV11-3 | TGTGCCAGCAGCATCCGGGACAGGGGAAATACCGGGGAGCTGTTTTTT | CASSIRDRGNTGELFF
TRBD2 | TRBJ2-3 | - | TRBV29-1 | TGCAGCGTTGGTAGCGGGGAAACCACGCAGTATTTT | CSVGSGETTQYF
TRBD1 | TRBJ1-5 | - | TRBV5-5 | TGTGCCAGCAGCTTGGTGACGGGACAGGGTCAGCCCCAGCATTTT | CASSLVTGQGQPQHF
- | TRBJ1-5 | - | TRBV10-3 | TGTGCCATCAGGGGGCCGAATCAGCCCCAGCATTTT | CAIRGPNQPQHF
TRBD2 | TRBJ2-1 | - | TRBV5-1 | TGCGCCACCCCGTCTAGCGGGGCAGGTGGGTATGAGCAGTTCTTC | CATPSSGAGGYEQFF
TRBD2 | TRBJ2-7 | - | TRBV18 | TGTGCCAGCTCACCATTCACTAGCGGGGACGAGCAGTACTTC | CASSPFTSGDEQYF
- | TRBJ2-7 | - | TRBV7-2 | TGTGCCAGCAGCTTAGTCCTCGAGCAGTACTTC | CASSLVLEQYF
- | TRBJ2-7 | - | TRBV2 | TGTGCCAGCAGTCTGGGGGCTCAACTCGAGCAGTACTTC | CASSLGAQLEQYF
TRBD1 | TRBJ1-2 | few | TRBV5-5 | TGTGCCAGCAGCTCCTCGGACAGGGCTGGCTACACCTTC | CASSSSDRAGYTF
- | TRBJ1-1 | - | TRBV18 | TGTGCCAGCTCACCGTCGTTCAAAAACACTGAAGCTTTCTTT | CASSPSFKNTEAFF
TRBD2 | TRBJ2-1 | - | TRBV4-2 | TGTGCCAGCAGCCAAGTGCTAGCGGGGGGACGAAATGAGCAGTTCTTC | CASSQVLAGGRNEQFF
- | TRBJ2-1 | - | TRBV27 | TGTGCCAGCAGTTACCCCGGGTCCGAGCAGTTCTTC | CASSYPGSEQFF
TRBD2 | TRBJ2-7 | - | TRBV11-2 | TGTGCCAGCAGCTCCGGGAGGGGCAGCTCCTACGAGCAGTACTTC | CASSSGRGSSYEQYF
- | TRBJ1-5 | - | TRBV27 | TGTGCCAGCAGTTTACGTTGGGGGCTGGGGCCCCAGCATTTT | CASSLRWGLGPQHF
TRBD1 | TRBJ1-4 | - | TRBV20-1 | TGCAGTGCTGGGGGACAGGGAAAACTGTTTTTT | CSAGGQGKLFF
TRBD1 | TRBJ2-7 | few | TRBV11-3 | TGTGCCAGCAGCATCCGACAGGGCATTTTCTCCCAAGGAGAGATCTACGAGCAGTACTTC | CASSIRQGIFSQGEIYEQYF
- | TRBJ2-5 | - | TRBV5-4 | TGTGCCAGCAGCACAGGGGTAGCGGATTATGAGACCCAGTACTTC | CASSTGVADYETQYF
- | TRBJ2-2 | - | TRBV9 | TGTGCCAGCAGCGTATGGGGGCAGAGCCCCGGGGAGCTGTTTTTT | CASSVWGQSPGELFF
TRBD2 | TRBJ2-1 | - | TRBV30 | TGTGCCGGAGGGAAGCGGGGGGGCTCTGAGGAGCAGTTCTTC | CAGGKRGGSEEQFF
- | TRBJ1-2 | - | TRBV14 | TGTGCCAGCAGCCAAGGGTTAGTTGGCTACACCTTC | CASSQGLVGYTF
- | TRBJ1-2 | once | TRBV7-9 | TGTGCCAGCAGCCTGATGTCGGGGTACGGCTACACCTTC | CASSLMSGYGYTF
- | TRBJ2-2 | - | TRBV5-4 | TGTGCCAGCAGCTTGACTACTACAGTCACCGGGGAGCTGTTTTTT | CASSLTTTVTGELFF
- | TRBJ2-2 | - | TRBV29-1 | TGCAGCGTACTGACCCGGGCGTACACCGGGGAGCTGTTTTTT | CSVLTRAYTGELFF
- | TRBJ2-2 | - | TRBV9 | TGTGCCAGCAGCGTAGAGGCCGACACCGGGGAGCTGTTTTTT | CASSVEADTGELFF
- | TRBJ2-5 | few | TRBV11-2 | TGTGCCAGCAGCGCCGTGGGGGAGACCCAGTACTTC | CASSAVGETQYF
- | TRBJ2-7 | - | TRBV9 | TGTGCCAGCAGCCCACTGGAGGGGATAGCGGATGAGCAGTACTTC | CASSPLEGIADEQYF
TRBD1 | TRBJ1-6 | - | TRBV5-4 | TGTGCCAGCAGCTTGGATACAGGGGGTAATTCACCCCTCCACTTT | CASSLDTGGNSPLHF
- | TRBJ2-1 | once | TRBV4-3 | TGCGCCAGCAGCCAAGATATGGGTGAGGAGCAGTTCTTC | CASSQDMGEEQFF
- | TRBJ1-4 | - | TRBV9 | TGTGCCAGCAGCGTAGAATCTAAGGGGAAACTGTTTTTT | CASSVESKGKLFF
TRBD1 | TRBJ1-1 | - | TRBV7-9 | TGTGCCAGCAGCTTAGGGACAGGGGGTGAGGTTGACACTGAAGCTTTCTTT | CASSLGTGGEVDTEAFF
- | TRBJ1-1 | few | TRBV7-8 | TGTGCCAGCAGCGTAGGGCGGGTGGCTTTCTTT | CASSVGRVAFF
- | TRBJ2-3 | - | TRBV27 | TGTGCCAGCAGTTTATCGTATACAGGGTCCGATACGCAGTATTTT | CASSLSYTGSDTQYF
TRBD1 | TRBJ2-7 | few | TRBV9 | TGTGCCAGCAGCGTGGGGACAGGGGGCATCTACGAGCAGTACTTC | CASSVGTGGIYEQYF
- | TRBJ2-3 | - | TRBV2 | TGTGCCGGTGGAGGAGCACGGTTGGCAGATACGCAGTATTTT | CAGGGARLADTQYF
- | TRBJ1-4 | - | TRBV7-2 | TGTGCCAGCAGCTTAGCAGGGCCTAATGAAAAACTGTTTTTT | CASSLAGPNEKLFF
- | TRBJ1-5 | - | TRBV4-3 | TGCGCCAGCAGCGAGGGGACCGGCAATCAGCCCCAGCATTTT | CASSEGTGNQPQHF
- | TRBJ2-4 | - | TRBV6-1 | TGTGCCAGCTTCAACCGGAACAGGGTGGGTAGCATTCAGTACTTC | CASFNRNRVGSIQYF
- | TRBJ1-2 | - | TRBV6-6 | TGTGCCAGCAGTTACTCGCTGCGCTATGGCTACACCTTC | CASSYSLRYGYTF
- | TRBJ2-6 | - | TRBV7-9 | TGTGCCAGCAGCTTAGACGGGCAAGTCTATACGCCTGGGGCCAACGTCCTGACTTTC | CASSLDGQVYTPGANVLTF
- | TRBJ1-4 | few | TRBV6-1 | TGTGCCAGCAGCCCCGGGGATGAAAAACTGTTTTTT | CASSPGDEKLFF
TRBD1 | TRBJ1-1 | - | TRBV5-1 | TGCGCCAGCAGCGTAGGGACAGCCGCGCGCAACACTGAAGCTTTCTTT | CASSVGTAARNTEAFF